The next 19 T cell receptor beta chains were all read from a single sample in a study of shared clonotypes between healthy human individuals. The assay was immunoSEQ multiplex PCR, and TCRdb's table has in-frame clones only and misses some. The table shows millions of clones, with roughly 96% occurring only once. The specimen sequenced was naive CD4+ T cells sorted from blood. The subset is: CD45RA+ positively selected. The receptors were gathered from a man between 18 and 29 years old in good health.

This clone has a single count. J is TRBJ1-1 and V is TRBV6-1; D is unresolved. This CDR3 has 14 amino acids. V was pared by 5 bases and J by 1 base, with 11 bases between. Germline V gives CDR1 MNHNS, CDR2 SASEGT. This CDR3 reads CASSRHSSNTEAFF. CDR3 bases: TGTGCCAGCAGTAGACACTCTTCGAACACTGAAGCTTTCTTT.

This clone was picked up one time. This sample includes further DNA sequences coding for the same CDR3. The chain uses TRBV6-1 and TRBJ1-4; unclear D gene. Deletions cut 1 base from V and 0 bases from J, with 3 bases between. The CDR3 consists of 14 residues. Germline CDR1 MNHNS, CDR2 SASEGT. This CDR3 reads CASSEGPTNEKLFF. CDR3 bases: TGTGCCAGCAGTGAAGGTCCAACTAATGAAAAACTGTTTTTT.

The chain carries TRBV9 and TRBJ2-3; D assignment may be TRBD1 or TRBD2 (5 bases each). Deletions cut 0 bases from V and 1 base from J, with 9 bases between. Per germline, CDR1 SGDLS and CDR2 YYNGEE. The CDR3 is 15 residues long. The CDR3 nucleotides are TGTGCCAGCAGCGTAGTAGGGGACCGCACAGATACGCAGTATTTT. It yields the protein CASSVVGDRTDTQYF.

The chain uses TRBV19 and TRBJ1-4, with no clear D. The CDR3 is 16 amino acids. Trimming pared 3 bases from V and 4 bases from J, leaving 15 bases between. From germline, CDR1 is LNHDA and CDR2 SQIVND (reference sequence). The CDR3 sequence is CASSILQTGLNEKLFF. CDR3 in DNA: TGTGCCAGTAGTATTCTTCAGACCGGTCTTAATGAAAAACTGTTTTTT.

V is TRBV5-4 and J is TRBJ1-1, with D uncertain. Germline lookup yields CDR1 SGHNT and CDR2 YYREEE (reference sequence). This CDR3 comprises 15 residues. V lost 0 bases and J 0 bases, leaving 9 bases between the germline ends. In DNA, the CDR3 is TGTGCCAGCAGCTTGGCGGGCACCTTGAACACTGAAGCTTTCTTT. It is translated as CASSLAGTLNTEAFF.

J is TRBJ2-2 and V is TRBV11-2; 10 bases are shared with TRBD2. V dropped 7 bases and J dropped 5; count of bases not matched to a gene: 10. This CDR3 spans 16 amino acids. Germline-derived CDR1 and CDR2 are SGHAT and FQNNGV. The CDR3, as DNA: TGTGCCAGCACCCCCCGGTCTAGCGGGAGTACCGGGGAGCTGTTTTTT. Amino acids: CASTPRSSGSTGELFF.

CDR3 nucleotide sequence: TGTGCCAGCGGGCAGTTTCTTAAAGCTTTCTTT. Protein product: CASGQFLKAFF. The chain links TRBV6-5 to TRBJ1-1; D gene ambiguous. Germline V gene sequence: CDR1 MNHEY, CDR2 SVGAGI. The CDR3 totals 11 residues. The V end lost 8 bases, the J end lost 9 bases, and 13 bases lay between the germline ends.

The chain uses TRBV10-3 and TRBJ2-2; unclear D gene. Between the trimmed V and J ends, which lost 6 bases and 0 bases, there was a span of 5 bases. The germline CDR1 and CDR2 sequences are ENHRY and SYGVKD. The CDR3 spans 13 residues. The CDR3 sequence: CAIRETNTGELFF. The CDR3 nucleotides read TGTGCCATCAGGGAAACGAACACCGGGGAGCTGTTTTTT.

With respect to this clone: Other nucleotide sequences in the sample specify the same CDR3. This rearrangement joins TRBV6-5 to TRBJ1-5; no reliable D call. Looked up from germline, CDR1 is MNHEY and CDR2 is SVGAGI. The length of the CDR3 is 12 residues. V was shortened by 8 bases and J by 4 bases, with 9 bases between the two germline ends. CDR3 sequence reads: CASSTGNQPQHF. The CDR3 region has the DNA TGTGCCAGCTCGACGGGAAATCAGCCCCAGCATTTT.

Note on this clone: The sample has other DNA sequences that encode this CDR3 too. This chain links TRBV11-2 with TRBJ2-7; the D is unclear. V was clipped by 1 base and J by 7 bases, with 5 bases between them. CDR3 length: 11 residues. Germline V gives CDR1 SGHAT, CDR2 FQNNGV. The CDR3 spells CASSLGVEQYF. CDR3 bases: TGTGCCAGCAGCTTAGGGGTGGAGCAGTACTTC.

CDR3 residues: CASSYSAGTPNTEAFF. In nucleotides, the CDR3 is TGTGCCAGCAGTTACTCCGCCGGGACGCCGAACACTGAAGCTTTCTTT. The rearrangement joins TRBV6-5 to TRBJ1-1; possibly TRBD1 for D (5 bases). The CDR3 totals 16 residues. The V end was cut by 0 bases, the J end by 1 base, with 12 bases between. Germline V gene lookup returns CDR1 MNHEY and CDR2 SVGAGI.

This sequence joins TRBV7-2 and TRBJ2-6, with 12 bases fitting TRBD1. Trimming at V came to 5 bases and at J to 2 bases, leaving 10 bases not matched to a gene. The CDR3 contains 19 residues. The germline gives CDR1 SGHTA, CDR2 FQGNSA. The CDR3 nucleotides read TGTGCCAGCAGCCGCTGGGACAGGGGGCACAGGACTGGGGCCAACGTCCTGACTTTC. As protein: CASSRWDRGHRTGANVLTF.

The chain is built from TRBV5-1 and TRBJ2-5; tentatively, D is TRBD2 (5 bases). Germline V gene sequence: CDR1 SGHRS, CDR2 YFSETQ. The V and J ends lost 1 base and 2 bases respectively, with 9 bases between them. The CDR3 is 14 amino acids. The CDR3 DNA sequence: TGCGCCAGCAGCTTGATGAGGGCTCAAGAGACCCAGTACTTC. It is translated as CASSLMRAQETQYF.

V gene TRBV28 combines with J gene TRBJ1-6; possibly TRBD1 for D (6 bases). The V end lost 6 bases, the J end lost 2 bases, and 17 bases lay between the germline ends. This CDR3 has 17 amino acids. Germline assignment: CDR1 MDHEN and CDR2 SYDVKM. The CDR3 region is CASSQDSSAPYNSPLHF. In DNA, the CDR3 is TGTGCCAGCAGCCAGGACAGCTCAGCACCCTATAATTCACCCCTCCACTTT.

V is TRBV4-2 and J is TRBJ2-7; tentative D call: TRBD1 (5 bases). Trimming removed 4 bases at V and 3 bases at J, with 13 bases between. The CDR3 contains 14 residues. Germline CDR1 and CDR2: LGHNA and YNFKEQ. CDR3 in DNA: TGTGCCAGCAGCCCAGGGATAGAAGGCTACGAGCAGTACTTC. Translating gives CASSPGIEGYEQYF.

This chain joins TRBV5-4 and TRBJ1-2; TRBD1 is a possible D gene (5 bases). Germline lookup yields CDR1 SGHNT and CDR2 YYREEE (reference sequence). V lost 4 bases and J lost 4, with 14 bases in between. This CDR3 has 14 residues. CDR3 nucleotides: TGTGCCAGCAGCATGGGACCGAACATCTATGGCTACACCTTC. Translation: CASSMGPNIYGYTF.

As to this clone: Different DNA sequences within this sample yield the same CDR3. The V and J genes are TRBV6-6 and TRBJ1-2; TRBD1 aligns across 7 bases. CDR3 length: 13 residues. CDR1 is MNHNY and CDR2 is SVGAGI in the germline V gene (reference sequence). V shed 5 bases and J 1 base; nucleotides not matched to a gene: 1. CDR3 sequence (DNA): TGTGCCAGCAGTCGGGACAGTAACTATGGCTACACCTTC. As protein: CASSRDSNYGYTF.

The DNA of the CDR3 is TGTGCCAGCAGCTACCCTCCAGGGGGAAACTCCTACGAGCAGTACTTC. Amino acid sequence: CASSYPPGGNSYEQYF. J is TRBJ2-7 and V is TRBV11-2; 7 nucleotides match TRBD1. Germline V gene sequence: CDR1 SGHAT, CDR2 FQNNGV. The CDR3 extends over 16 amino acids. J was trimmed by 0 bases and V by 4 bases; bases with no gene match: 9.

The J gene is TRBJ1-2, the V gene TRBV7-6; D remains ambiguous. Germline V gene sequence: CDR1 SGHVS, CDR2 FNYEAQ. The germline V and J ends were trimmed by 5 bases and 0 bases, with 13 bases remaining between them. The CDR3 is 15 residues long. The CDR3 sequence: CASSKTPEANYGYTF. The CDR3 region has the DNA TGTGCCAGCAGCAAAACCCCAGAAGCTAACTATGGCTACACCTTC.